The sequence of this T cell receptor (beta chain) was determined in a study of T cell responses to AZD1222 COVID-19 vaccine. The study's findings and limits: Spike-specific TCR depth and breadth grew after two AZD1222 doses. Repertoire sampling was restricted to post-peak T cell response timepoints. Donors, mostly white British, included more females; clonal diversity was possibly underestimated.

The germline V gene encodes CDR1 SGHNT and CDR2 YYREEE (reference sequence). CDR3 length: 12 amino acids. Between the trimmed V and J ends, which lost 5 bases and 6 bases, there was a span of 11 bases. Regarding this clone: Its target is unknown.

The protocol was immunoSEQ multiplex PCR, while the TCRdb copy is restricted to in-frame clones and leaves out a portion. Of 150,000 to 200,000 clones detected, around 93% appear once; the ten largest clones hold about 2.5%. This chain links TRBV5-4 with TRBJ1-2, with D unclear. The sequenced sample was peripheral blood, obtained on day 0 of AZD1222 vaccination. This clonotype was sampled from an adult in good health. CDR3 region: CASRPDGDGYTF. In DNA, the CDR3 is TGTGCCAGCAGACCAGACGGGGATGGCTACACCTTC.